This TCR beta chain appears in the sequencing data of a study of tumor-infiltrating lymphocytes in primary liver carcinoma. This clonotype came up many times. CDR1 is LGHNA, CDR2 YNFKEQ, per germline. The CDR3 is 16 amino acids. Deletions cut 0 bases from V and 1 base from J, with 9 bases between. TCR beta cDNA was made from roughly 500 ng total RNA with a constant-region primer. Nested multiplex PCR, run for three rounds with slightly modified ARM-PCR, yielded TCR beta libraries. Investigators reported that the first two PCR rounds, at 10 cycles each, used TRBV1-TRBV30 forward primers with a C-beta reverse primer. TCRdb itself ran the multiplex PCR reads through MiXCR, one entry per CDR3 protein. This repertoire shows approximately 190,000 distinct CDR3 sequences, about 82% found once; its top ten account for roughly 20%. Co-extraction yielded RNA and DNA from around 20-30 mg of unsorted bulk tissue.

This chain links TRBV4-2 with TRBJ2-2, with a possible D match to TRBD2 (6 bases). The sequenced sample was tumor tissue from primary liver carcinoma. This clonotype was obtained from a man aged 40-49 years with primary liver carcinoma and hepatitis B virus infection. The CDR3 spells CASSQEGGQNTGELFF. CDR3 in DNA: TGTGCCAGCAGCCAAGAGGGGGGTCAGAACACCGGGGAGCTGTTTTTT.